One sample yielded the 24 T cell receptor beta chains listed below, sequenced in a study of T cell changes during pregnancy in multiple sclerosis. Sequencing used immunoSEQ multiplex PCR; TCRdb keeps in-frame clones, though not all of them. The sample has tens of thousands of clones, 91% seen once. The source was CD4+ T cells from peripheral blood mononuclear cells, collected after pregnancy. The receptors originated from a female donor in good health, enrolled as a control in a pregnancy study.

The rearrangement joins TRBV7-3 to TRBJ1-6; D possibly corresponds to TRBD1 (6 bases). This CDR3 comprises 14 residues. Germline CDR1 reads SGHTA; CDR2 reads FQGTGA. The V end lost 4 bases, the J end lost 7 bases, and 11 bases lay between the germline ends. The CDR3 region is CASSSGQPNSPLHF. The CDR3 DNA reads TGTGCCAGCAGCTCCGGACAGCCCAATTCACCCCTCCACTTT.

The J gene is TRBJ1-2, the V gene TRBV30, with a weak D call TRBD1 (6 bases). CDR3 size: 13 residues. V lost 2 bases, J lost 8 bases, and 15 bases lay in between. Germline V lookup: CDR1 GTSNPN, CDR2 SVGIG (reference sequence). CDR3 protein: CAWSPWQGYGYTF. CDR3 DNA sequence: TGTGCCTGGAGTCCCTGGCAGGGGTACGGCTACACCTTC.

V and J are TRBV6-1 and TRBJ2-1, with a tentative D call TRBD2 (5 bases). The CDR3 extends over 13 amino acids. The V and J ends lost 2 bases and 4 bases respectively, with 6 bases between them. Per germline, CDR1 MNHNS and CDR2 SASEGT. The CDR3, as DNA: TGTGCCAGCAGTGAAAGGACTTACAATGAGCAGTTCTTC. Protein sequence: CASSERTYNEQFF.

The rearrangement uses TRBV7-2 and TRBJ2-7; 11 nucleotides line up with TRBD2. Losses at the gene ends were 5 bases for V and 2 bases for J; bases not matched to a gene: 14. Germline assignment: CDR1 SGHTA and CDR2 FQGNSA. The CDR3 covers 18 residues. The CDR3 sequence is CASSPLGLAGGSTYEQYF. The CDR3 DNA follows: TGTGCCAGCAGCCCATTGGGGCTAGCGGGAGGCTCGACCTACGAGCAGTACTTC.

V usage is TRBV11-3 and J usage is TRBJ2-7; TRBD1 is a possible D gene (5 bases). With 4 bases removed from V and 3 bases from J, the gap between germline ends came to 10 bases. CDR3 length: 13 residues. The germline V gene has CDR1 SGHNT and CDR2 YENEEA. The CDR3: CASSSGHNYEQYF. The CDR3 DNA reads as TGTGCCAGCAGCTCCGGACACAACTACGAGCAGTACTTC.

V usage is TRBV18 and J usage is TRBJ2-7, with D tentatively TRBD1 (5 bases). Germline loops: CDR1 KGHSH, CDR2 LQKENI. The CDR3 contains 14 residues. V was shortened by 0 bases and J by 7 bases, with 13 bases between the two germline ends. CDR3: CASSPPIDSSEQYF. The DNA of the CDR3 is TGTGCCAGCTCACCACCGATTGACAGTAGTGAGCAGTACTTC.

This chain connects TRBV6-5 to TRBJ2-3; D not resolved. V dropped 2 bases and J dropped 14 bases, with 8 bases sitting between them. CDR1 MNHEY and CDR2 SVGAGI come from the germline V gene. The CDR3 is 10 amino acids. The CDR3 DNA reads TGTGCCAGCAGTTACGCGCCCTCGTATTTT. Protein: CASSYAPSYF.

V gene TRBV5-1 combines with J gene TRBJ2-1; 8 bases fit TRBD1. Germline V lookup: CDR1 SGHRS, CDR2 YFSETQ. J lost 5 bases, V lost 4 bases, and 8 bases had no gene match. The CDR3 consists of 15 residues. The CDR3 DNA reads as TGCGCCAGCAGCGCCCGGACAGGGAGAGACAATGAGCAGTTCTTC. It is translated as CASSARTGRDNEQFF. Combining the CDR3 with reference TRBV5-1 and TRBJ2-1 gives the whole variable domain KAGVTQTPRYLIKTRGQQVTLSCSPISGHRSVSWYQQTPGQGLQFLFEYFSETQRNKGNFPGRFSGRQFSNSRSEMNVSTLELGDSALYLCASSARTGRDNEQFFGPGTRLTVL.

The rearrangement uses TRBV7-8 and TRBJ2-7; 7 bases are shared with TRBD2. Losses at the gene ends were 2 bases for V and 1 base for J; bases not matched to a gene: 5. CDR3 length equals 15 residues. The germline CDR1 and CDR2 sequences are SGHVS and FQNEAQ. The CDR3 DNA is TGTGCCAGCAGCTTATGGAGGGGAGGGTCCTACGAGCAGTACTTC. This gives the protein CASSLWRGGSYEQYF.

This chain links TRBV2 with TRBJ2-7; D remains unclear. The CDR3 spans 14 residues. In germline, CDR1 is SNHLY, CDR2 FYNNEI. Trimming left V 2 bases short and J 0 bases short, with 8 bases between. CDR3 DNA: TGTGCCAGCAGTGAAATATCGAGCTCCTACGAGCAGTACTTC. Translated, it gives CASSEISSSYEQYF. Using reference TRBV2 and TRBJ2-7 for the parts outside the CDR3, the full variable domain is EPEVTQTPSHQVTQMGQEVILRCVPISNHLYFYWYRQILGQKVEFLVSFYNNEISEKSEIFDDQFSVERPDGSNFTLKIRSTKLEDSAMYFCASSEISSSYEQYFGPGTRLTVT.

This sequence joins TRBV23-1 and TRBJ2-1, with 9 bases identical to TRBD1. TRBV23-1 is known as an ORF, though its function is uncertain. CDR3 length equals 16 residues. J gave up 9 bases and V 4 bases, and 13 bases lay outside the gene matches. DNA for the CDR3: TGCGCCAGCAGTCCGCTCGGGACAGGGACCCTGAGTGAGCAGTTCTTC. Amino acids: CASSPLGTGTLSEQFF.

The CDR3 loop is CASSLSRRLAGVGEQFF. The CDR3 nucleotides are TGTGCCAGCAGTTTATCGAGACGCCTAGCGGGAGTCGGGGAGCAGTTCTTC. J is TRBJ2-1 and V is TRBV27; 10 bases match TRBD2. The CDR3 is 17 amino acids. CDR1 is MNHEY, CDR2 SMNVEV, per germline (reference sequence). V lost 0 bases, J lost 10 bases, and 12 bases stayed unmatched.

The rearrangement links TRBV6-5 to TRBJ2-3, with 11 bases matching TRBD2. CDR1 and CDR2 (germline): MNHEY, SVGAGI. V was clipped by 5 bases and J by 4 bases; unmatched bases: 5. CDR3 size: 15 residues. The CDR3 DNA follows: TGTGCCAGCAGTCTACTAGCGGGAGAACCAGATACGCAGTATTTT. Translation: CASSLLAGEPDTQYF.

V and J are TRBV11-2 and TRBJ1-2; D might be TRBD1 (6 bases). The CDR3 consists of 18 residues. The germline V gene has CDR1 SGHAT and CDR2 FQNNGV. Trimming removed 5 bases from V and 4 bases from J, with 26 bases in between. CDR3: CASSQRPHREGMSYGYTF. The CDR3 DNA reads TGTGCCAGCAGCCAACGACCACACAGGGAGGGAATGAGCTATGGCTACACCTTC.

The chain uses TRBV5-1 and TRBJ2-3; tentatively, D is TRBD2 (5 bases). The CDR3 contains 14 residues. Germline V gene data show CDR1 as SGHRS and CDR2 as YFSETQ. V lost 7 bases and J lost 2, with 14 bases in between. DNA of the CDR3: TGCGCCAGCGGCAGAGCGGCCGACACAGATACGCAGTATTTT. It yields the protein CASGRAADTDTQYF.

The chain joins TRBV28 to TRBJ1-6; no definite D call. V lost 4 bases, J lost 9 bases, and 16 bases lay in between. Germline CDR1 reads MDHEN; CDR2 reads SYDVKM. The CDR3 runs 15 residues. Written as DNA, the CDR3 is TGTGCCAGCAGTTCTTTAGCGGGGATAGGTTCACCCCTCCACTTT. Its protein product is CASSSLAGIGSPLHF. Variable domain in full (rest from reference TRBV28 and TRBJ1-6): DVKVTQSSRYLVKRTGEKVFLECVQDMDHENMFWYRQDPGLGLRLIYFSYDVKMKEKGDIPEGYSVSREKKERFSLILESASTNQTSMYLCASSSLAGIGSPLHFGNGTRLTVT.

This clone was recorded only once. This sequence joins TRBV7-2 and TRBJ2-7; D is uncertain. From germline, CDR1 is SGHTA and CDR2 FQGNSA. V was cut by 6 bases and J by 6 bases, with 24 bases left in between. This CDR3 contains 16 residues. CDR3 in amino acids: CASSPLSATLVGEQYF. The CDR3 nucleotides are TGTGCCAGCAGTCCCCTTTCGGCTACCCTAGTCGGCGAGCAGTACTTC.

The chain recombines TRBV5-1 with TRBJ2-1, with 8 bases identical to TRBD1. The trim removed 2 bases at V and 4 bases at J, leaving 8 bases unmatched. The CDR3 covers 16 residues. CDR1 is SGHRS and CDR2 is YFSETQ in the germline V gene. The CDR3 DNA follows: TGCGCCAGCAGCTTAGGACAGGGACAAAGATACAATGAGCAGTTCTTC. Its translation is CASSLGQGQRYNEQFF.

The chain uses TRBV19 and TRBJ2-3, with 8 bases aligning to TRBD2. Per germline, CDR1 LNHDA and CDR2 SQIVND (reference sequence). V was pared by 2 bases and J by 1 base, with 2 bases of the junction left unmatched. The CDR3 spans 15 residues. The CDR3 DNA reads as TGTGCCAGTAGTATAAGGCGGGGGGGCACAGATACGCAGTATTTT. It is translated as CASSIRRGGTDTQYF.

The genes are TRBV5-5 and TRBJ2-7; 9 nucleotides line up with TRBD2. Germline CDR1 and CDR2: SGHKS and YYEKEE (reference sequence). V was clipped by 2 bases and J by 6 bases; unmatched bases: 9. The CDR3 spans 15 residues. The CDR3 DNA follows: TGTGCCAGCAGCTTAGGCGGGGGGGCCTTGGGCGAGCAGTACTTC. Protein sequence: CASSLGGGALGEQYF.

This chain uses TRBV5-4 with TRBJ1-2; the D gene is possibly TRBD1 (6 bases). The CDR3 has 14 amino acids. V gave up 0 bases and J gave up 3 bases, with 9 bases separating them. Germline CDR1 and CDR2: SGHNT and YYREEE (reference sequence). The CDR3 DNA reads TGTGCCAGCAGCTTGGGCAGGGGAGACTATGGCTACACCTTC. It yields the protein CASSLGRGDYGYTF.

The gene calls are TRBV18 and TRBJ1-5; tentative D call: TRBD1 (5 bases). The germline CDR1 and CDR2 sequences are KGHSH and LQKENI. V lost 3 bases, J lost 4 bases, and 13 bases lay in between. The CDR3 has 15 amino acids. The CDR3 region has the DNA TGTGCCAGCTCACCTTCAGGGTACGGGAATCAGCCCCAGCATTTT. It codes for CASSPSGYGNQPQHF.

This CDR3 reads CASSFRGESGANVLTF. CDR3 DNA sequence: TGCGCCAGCAGCTTCAGGGGCGAGTCTGGGGCCAACGTCCTGACTTTC. The chain joins TRBV5-1 to TRBJ2-6, with D maybe TRBD1 (6 bases). The CDR3 has 16 amino acids. V dropped 2 bases and J dropped 1 base, with 10 bases sitting between them. CDR1 and CDR2 (germline): SGHRS, YFSETQ.

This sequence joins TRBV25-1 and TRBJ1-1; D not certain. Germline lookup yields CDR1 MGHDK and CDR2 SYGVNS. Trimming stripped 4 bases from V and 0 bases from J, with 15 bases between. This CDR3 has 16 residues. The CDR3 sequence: CASSGLGGSLNTEAFF. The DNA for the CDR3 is TGTGCCAGCAGTGGATTAGGCGGCTCCCTGAACACTGAAGCTTTCTTT.